Each of the 17 T cell receptor beta chains below was sequenced from the same sample in a study of blood T cells in healthy people across ages. Next came a second PCR, run for roughly 6 to 11 cycles, which used a sample-barcoded 5' primer along with a J-beta primer mix. Each CDR3 protein gets one entry after TCRdb re-called the 5' RACE reads with MiXCR. The repertoire holds approximately 900,000 distinct CDR3 sequences, with roughly 48% as singletons. Sequencing was done on a sample of blood. The receptors shown here come from a man aged 25 to 40 in good health.

This clonotype turned up a few times. J is TRBJ2-3 and V is TRBV29-1; 10 positions match TRBD1. This CDR3 has 14 residues. Germline values: CDR1 SQVTM, CDR2 ANQGSEA. J was trimmed by 4 bases and V by 8 bases; bases with no gene match: 9. CDR3 nucleotides: TGCAGCTTGAGGCCCGGGACAGGGGCAGATACGCAGTATTTT. This translates into CSLRPGTGADTQYF.

This chain links TRBV7-2 with TRBJ2-5; 9 bases line up with TRBD2. Near its end, the DNA agrees better with TRBJ2-7, so the J call may be wrong. This CDR3 is 13 amino acids long. From germline, CDR1 is SGHTA and CDR2 FQGNSA. CDR3 coding DNA: TGTGCCAGCAGCTCCTCTAGCGGGGTCGAGCAGTACTTC. Amino acid sequence: CASSSSSGVEQYF.

This clonotype turned up a few times. The chain couples TRBV15 to TRBJ2-7; D gene ambiguous. This CDR3 is built from 13 residues. Between the trimmed V and J ends, which lost 0 bases and 5 bases, there was a span of 8 bases. Germline CDR1 reads LNHNV; CDR2 reads YYDKDF (reference sequence). CDR3 residues: CATSRDPLDEQYF. DNA of the CDR3: TGTGCCACCAGCAGAGATCCTCTTGACGAGCAGTACTTC.

This clonotype was seen more than once but under ten times. V and J are TRBV29-1 and TRBJ2-3; D may be TRBD1 (6 bases). The CDR3 sequence is 18 residues long. Germline V gene sequence: CDR1 SQVTM, CDR2 ANQGSEA. The V gene lost 4 bases and the J gene lost 0 bases, with 23 bases spanning the gap. CDR3 in amino acids: CSVVRGTRVGVSTDTQYF. CDR3 DNA: TGCAGCGTTGTTAGGGGGACCAGGGTGGGAGTTAGCACAGATACGCAGTATTTT.

The chain uses TRBV6-1 and TRBJ2-3, with a possible D match to TRBD2 (7 bases). CDR1 and CDR2 from the germline V gene are MNHNS and SASEGT. CDR3 length: 16 amino acids. Trimming left V 2 bases short and J 5 bases short, with 17 bases between. The DNA of the CDR3 is TGTGCCAGCAGTGAAAGGCGGCGGGGAGGGGGAGATACGCAGTATTTT. Translating it yields CASSERRRGGGDTQYF.

This clonotype was detected many times. The V and J genes are TRBV3-1 and TRBJ2-4; the D is unclear. Germline V gene sequence: CDR1 LGHDT, CDR2 YNNKEL (reference sequence). The CDR3 contains 15 residues. Between the trimmed V and J ends, which lost 0 bases and 3 bases, there was a span of 9 bases. The CDR3 here is CASSQEGNLKNIQYF. CDR3 sequence (DNA): TGTGCCAGCAGCCAAGAAGGGAACCTCAAAAACATTCAGTACTTC.

V and J are TRBV7-3 and TRBJ1-1; no firm D call. Germline V gives CDR1 SGHTA, CDR2 FQGTGA. V gave up 2 bases and J gave up 5 bases, with 21 bases separating them. CDR3 length: 17 amino acids. The CDR3 spells CASSLSSGGVAETEAFF. In DNA, the CDR3 is TGTGCCAGCAGCTTATCTTCGGGTGGGGTTGCGGAAACTGAAGCTTTCTTT.

This clonotype has a handful of counts. This chain links TRBV6-4 with TRBJ1-4; no clear D gene. Per germline, CDR1 MRHNA and CDR2 SNTAGT. The CDR3 spans 13 residues. Deletions cut 5 bases from V and 4 bases from J, with 8 bases between. The CDR3 nucleotides read TGTGCCAGCAGTAGCAGGATTAATGAAAAACTGTTTTTT. Translation gives CASSSRINEKLFF.

This clonotype was picked up a small number of times. No DNA is shown, since the ends of the CDR3 on it are uncertain; the CDR3 is the one TCRdb lists. Here the CDR3 reads CASSPHFGPDNQPQHF. J is TRBJ1-5 and V is TRBV4-3; TRBD1, the table's D call, was not compared with the DNA. The CDR3 sequence runs 16 residues, both termini included. From germline, CDR1 is LGHNA and CDR2 YSLEER.

This clonotype came up a few times. The V gene is TRBV11-3, the J gene TRBJ2-5; 7 nucleotides line up with TRBD2. V lost 4 bases to trimming and J lost 1 base; unmatched junction nucleotides: 9. There are 16 residues in the CDR3. Germline V gene data show CDR1 as SGHNT and CDR2 as YENEEA. CDR3: CASSSGRGLFQETQYF. Written as DNA, the CDR3 is TGTGCCAGCAGCTCGGGGAGGGGCCTTTTCCAAGAGACCCAGTACTTC.

This clonotype came up a few times. The V and J genes are TRBV27 and TRBJ2-7; perhaps TRBD1 as D (6 bases). Germline V gene sequence: CDR1 MNHEY, CDR2 SMNVEV (reference sequence). This CDR3 is built from 14 residues. Trimming shortened V by 6 bases and J by 3 bases, and 15 bases separated the two germline ends. CDR3 loop: CASSLQGGLYEQYF. Written as DNA, the CDR3 is TGTGCCAGCAGCCTACAGGGTGGTCTCTACGAGCAGTACTTC.

This sequence joins TRBV20-1 and TRBJ2-7, with D unclear. V was clipped by 7 bases and J by 3 bases, with 10 bases between them. Germline V gives CDR1 DFQATT, CDR2 SNEGSKA (reference sequence). The CDR3 has 11 residues. The CDR3 spells CSGLRSYEQYF. The DNA for the CDR3 is TGCAGTGGTCTTCGGAGCTACGAGCAGTACTTC.

With regard to this clonotype: A read error may account for a junction end that differs from germline. The chain has TRBV4-2 and TRBJ2-1; 10 bases align to TRBD2. Germline-derived CDR1 and CDR2 are LGHNA and YNFKEQ. This CDR3 has 16 residues. The CDR3 reads CASSQDQRGGIDDQFF. In nucleotides, the CDR3 is TGTGCCAGCAGCCAAGATCAGCGGGGGGGTATTGATGACCAGTTCTTC.

This clonotype was seen a few times. A much larger clone lies one base from this, so it may be a read error. The chain recombines TRBV20-1 with TRBJ2-7; 9 bases are a match to TRBD2. The germline gives CDR1 DFQATT, CDR2 SNEGSKA (reference sequence). V was pared by 1 base and J by 1 base, with 2 bases of the junction left unmatched. The CDR3 extends over 14 amino acids. The CDR3 sequence is CSARGGGDSYEQYF. The DNA of the CDR3 is TGCAGTGCTAGAGGCGGGGGGGATTCCTACGAGCAGTACTTC.

The chain uses TRBV2 and TRBJ2-5, with no clear D. The CDR3 contains 10 residues. The V gene's germline CDR1 is SNHLY and CDR2 FYNNEI. V shed 7 bases and J shed 7 bases, with 7 bases lying between them. This CDR3 reads CASKTATQYF. The CDR3 nucleotides read TGTGCCAGCAAGACGGCGACCCAGTACTTC.

The V and J genes are TRBV3-1 and TRBJ2-7; D gene uncertain. The germline V and J ends were trimmed by 3 bases and 0 bases, with 9 bases remaining between them. This CDR3 is 14 amino acids long. Germline V gene lookup returns CDR1 LGHDT and CDR2 YNNKEL (reference sequence). Here the CDR3 DNA reads TGTGCCAGCAGCCACCATTTCGTCTCCTACGAGCAGTACTTC. Encoded protein: CASSHHFVSYEQYF.

The genes are TRBV20-1 and TRBJ1-5; D gene ambiguous. The CDR3 has 14 residues. Trimming stripped 6 bases from V and 0 bases from J, with 12 bases between. Germline CDR1 DFQATT, CDR2 SNEGSKA (reference sequence). CDR3 protein: CSATSMYSNQPQHF. The CDR3 DNA reads TGCAGTGCGACCTCGATGTATAGCAATCAGCCCCAGCATTTT.